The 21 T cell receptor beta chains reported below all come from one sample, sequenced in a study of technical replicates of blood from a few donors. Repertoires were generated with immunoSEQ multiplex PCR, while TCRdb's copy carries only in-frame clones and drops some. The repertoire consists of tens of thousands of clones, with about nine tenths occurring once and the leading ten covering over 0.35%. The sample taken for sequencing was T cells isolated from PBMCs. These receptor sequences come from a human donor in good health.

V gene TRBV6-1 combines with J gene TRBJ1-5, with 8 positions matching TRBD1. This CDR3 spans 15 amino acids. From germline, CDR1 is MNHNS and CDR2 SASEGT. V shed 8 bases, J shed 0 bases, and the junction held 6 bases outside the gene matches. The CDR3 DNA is TGTGCCAGCGGACAGGGCCTGTATAGCAATCAGCCCCAGCATTTT. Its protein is CASGQGLYSNQPQHF.

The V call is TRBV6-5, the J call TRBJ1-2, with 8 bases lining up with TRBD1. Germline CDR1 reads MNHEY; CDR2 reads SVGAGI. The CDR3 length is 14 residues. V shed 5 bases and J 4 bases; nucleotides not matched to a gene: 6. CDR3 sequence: CASSILGQVYGYTF. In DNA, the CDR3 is TGTGCCAGCAGTATCTTGGGACAGGTCTATGGCTACACCTTC.

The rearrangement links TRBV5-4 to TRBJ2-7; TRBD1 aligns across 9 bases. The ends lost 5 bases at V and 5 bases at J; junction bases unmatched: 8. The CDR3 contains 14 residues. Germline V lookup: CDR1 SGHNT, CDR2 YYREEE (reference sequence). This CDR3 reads CASRDTGGQDEQYF. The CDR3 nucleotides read TGTGCCAGCAGAGATACAGGGGGCCAGGACGAGCAGTACTTC.

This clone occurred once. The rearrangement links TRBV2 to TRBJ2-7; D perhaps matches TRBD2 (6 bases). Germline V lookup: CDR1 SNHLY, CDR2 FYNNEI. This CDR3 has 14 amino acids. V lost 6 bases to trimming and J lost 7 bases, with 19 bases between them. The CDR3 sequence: CASRGGTDFSEQYF. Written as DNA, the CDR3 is TGTGCCAGCAGAGGAGGGACGGACTTTTCAGAGCAGTACTTC.

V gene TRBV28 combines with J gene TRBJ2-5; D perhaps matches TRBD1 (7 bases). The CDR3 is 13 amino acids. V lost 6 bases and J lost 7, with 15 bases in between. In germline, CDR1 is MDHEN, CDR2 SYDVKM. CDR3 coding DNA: TGTGCCAGCAGCTCAGGGGGGACGCGGACCCAGTACTTC. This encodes CASSSGGTRTQYF.

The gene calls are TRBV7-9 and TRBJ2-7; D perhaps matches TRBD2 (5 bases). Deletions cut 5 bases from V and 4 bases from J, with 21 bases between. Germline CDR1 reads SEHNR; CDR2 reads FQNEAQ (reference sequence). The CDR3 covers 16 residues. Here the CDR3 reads CASSPWGSAGTYEQYF. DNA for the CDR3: TGTGCCAGCAGCCCCTGGGGTTCCGCGGGTACTTACGAGCAGTACTTC.

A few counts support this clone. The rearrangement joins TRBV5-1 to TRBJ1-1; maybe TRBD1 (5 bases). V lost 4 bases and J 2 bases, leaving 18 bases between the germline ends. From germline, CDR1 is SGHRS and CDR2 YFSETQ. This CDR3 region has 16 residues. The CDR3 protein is CASSLTSQGINTEAFF. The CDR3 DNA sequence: TGCGCCAGCAGCCTGACGAGTCAGGGTATTAACACTGAAGCTTTCTTT.

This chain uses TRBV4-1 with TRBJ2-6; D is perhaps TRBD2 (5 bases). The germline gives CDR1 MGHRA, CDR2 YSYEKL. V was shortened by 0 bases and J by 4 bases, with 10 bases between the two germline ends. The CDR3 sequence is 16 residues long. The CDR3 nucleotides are TGCGCCAGCAGCCAAGAGGGAGTACCCGGGGCCAACGTCCTGACTTTC. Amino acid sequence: CASSQEGVPGANVLTF.

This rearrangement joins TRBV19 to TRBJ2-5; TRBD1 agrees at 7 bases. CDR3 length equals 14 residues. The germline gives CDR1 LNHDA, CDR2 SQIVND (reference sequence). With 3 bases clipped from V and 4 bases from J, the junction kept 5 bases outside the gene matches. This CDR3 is CASSISGGVETQYF. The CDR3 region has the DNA TGTGCCAGTAGTATTTCAGGGGGAGTAGAGACCCAGTACTTC.

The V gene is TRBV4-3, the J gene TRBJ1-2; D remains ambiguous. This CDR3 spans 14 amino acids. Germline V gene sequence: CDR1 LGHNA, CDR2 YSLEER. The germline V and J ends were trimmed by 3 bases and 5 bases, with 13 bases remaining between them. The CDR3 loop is CASSHDTYSYGYTF. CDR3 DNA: TGCGCCAGCAGCCACGACACCTACTCTTATGGCTACACCTTC.

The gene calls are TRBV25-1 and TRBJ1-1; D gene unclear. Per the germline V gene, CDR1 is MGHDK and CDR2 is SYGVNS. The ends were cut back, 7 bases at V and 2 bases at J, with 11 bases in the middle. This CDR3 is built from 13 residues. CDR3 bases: TGTGCCAGCATTGAGTTCGTAAACACTGAAGCTTTCTTT. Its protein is CASIEFVNTEAFF.

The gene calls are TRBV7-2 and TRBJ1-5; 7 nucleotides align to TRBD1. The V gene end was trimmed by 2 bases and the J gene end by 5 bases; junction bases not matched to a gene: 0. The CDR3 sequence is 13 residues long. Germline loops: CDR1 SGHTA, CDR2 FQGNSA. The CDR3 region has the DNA TGTGCCAGCAGCTTACAGGGGGATCAGCCCCAGCATTTT. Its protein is CASSLQGDQPQHF. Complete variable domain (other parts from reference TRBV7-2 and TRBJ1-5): GAGVSQSPSNKVTEKGKDVELRCDPISGHTALYWYRQSLGQGLEFLIYFQGNSAPDKSGLPSDRFSAERTGGSVSTLTIQRTQQEDSAVYLCASSLQGDQPQHFGDGTRLSIL.

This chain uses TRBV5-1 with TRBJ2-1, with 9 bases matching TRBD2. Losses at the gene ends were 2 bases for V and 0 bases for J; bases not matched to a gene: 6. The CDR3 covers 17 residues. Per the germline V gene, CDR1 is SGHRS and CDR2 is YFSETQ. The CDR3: CASSFQLAGYSYNEQFF. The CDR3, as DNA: TGCGCCAGCAGCTTCCAACTAGCGGGCTACTCCTACAATGAGCAGTTCTTC.

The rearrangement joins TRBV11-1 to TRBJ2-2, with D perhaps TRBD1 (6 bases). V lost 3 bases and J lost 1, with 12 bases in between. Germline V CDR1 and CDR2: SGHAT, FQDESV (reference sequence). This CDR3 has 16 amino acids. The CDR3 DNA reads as TGTGCCAGCAGCTTTCTGACAGGCGGGAACACCGGGGAGCTGTTTTTT. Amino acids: CASSFLTGGNTGELFF.

CDR3 bases: TGTGCCAGCAGCTTAGGGGGGCTAGCGGAAGAGACCCAGTACTTC. It specifies CASSLGGLAEETQYF. The chain combines TRBV11-2 with TRBJ2-5; tentative D call: TRBD2 (7 bases). Trimming removed 1 base at V and 3 bases at J, with 12 bases between. This CDR3 is built from 15 residues. Germline CDR1 and CDR2: SGHAT and FQNNGV.

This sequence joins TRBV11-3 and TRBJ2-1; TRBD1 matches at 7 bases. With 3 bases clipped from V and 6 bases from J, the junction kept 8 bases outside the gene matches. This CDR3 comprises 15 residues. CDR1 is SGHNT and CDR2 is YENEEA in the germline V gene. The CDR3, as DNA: TGTGCCAGCAGCTTTCGGGGACAGAACCTCAATGAGCAGTTCTTC. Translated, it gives CASSFRGQNLNEQFF.

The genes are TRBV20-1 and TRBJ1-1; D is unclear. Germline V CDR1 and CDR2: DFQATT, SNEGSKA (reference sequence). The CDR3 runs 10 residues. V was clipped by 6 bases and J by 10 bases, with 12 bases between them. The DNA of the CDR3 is TGCAGTGCCGTTGAGGCGGTAGCTTTCTTT. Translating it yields CSAVEAVAFF.

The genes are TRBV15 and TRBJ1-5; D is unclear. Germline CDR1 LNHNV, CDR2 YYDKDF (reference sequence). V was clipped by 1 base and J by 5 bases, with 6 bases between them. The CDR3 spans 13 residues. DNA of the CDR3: TGTGCCACCAGCAGAGTGAGGGATCAGCCCCAGCATTTT. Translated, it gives CATSRVRDQPQHF.

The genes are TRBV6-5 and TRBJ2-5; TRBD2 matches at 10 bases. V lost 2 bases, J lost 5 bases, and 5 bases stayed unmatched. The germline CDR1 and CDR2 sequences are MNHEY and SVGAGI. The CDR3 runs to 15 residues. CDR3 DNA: TGTGCCAGCAGTTACACTAGCGGGATAATGGAGACCCAGTACTTC. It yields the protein CASSYTSGIMETQYF.

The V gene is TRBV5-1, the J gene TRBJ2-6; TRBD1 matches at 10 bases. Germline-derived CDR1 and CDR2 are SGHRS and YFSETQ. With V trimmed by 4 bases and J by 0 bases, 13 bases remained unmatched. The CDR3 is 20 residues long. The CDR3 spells CASSQNRQGAGSSGANVLTF. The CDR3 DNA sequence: TGCGCCAGCAGCCAGAATAGACAGGGGGCGGGGAGCTCTGGGGCCAACGTCCTGACTTTC.

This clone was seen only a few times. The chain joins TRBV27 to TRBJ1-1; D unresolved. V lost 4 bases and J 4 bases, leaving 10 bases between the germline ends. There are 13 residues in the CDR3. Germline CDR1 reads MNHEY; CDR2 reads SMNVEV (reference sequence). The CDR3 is CASSSGVVTEAFF. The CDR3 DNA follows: TGTGCCAGCAGTTCGGGAGTAGTCACTGAAGCTTTCTTT.